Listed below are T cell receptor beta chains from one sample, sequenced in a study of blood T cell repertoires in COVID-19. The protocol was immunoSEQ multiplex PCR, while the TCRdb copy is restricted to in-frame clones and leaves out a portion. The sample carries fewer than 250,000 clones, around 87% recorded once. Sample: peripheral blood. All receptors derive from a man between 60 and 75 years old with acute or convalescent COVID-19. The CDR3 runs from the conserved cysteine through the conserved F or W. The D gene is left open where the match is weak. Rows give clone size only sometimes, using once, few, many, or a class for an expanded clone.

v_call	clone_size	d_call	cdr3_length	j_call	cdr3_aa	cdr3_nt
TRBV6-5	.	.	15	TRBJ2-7	CASSRAGLGAYEQYF	TGTGCCAGCAGTAGGGCGGGGTTGGGGGCCTACGAGCAGTACTTC
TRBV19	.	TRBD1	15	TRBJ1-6	CASSTGTGGNSPLHF	TGTGCCAGTAGTACCGGGACAGGGGGTAATTCACCCCTCCACTTT
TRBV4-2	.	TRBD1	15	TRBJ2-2	CASSQVGTGVGELFF	TGTGCCAGCAGCCAAGTCGGGACAGGAGTCGGGGAGCTGTTTTTT
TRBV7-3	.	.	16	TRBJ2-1	CASSKSGGLSQNEQFF	TGTGCCAGCAGTAAATCCGGGGGGCTCTCTCAGAATGAGCAGTTCTTC
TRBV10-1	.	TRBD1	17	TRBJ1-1	CASRDDRGAPPNTEAFF	TGCGCCAGCAGAGACGACAGGGGTGCACCCCCTAACACTGAAGCTTTCTTT
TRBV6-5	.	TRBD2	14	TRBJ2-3	CASKTGGPADTQYF	TGTGCCAGCAAAACGGGGGGGCCGGCGGATACGCAGTATTTT
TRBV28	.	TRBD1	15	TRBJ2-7	CASNPGDRGPYEQYF	TGTGCCAGCAACCCCGGGGACAGGGGACCCTACGAGCAGTACTTC
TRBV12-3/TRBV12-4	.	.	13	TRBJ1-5	CASSLPPGQPQHF	TGTGCCAGCAGTCTACCACCCGGGCAGCCCCAGCATTTT
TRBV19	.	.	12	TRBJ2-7	CASSMQGSEQYF	TGTGCCAGTAGTATGCAGGGTAGCGAGCAGTACTTC
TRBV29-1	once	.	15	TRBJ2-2	CSVSKGGSLSGELFF	TGCAGCGTTTCTAAGGGGGGGTCTCTCTCCGGGGAGCTGTTTTTT
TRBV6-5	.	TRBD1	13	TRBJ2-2	CASRNRGPGELFF	TGTGCCAGCAGGAACAGGGGGCCCGGGGAGCTGTTTTTT
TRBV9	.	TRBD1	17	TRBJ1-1	CASSVDLGTGVRTEAFF	TGTGCCAGCAGCGTAGATTTAGGGACAGGGGTACGCACTGAAGCTTTCTTT